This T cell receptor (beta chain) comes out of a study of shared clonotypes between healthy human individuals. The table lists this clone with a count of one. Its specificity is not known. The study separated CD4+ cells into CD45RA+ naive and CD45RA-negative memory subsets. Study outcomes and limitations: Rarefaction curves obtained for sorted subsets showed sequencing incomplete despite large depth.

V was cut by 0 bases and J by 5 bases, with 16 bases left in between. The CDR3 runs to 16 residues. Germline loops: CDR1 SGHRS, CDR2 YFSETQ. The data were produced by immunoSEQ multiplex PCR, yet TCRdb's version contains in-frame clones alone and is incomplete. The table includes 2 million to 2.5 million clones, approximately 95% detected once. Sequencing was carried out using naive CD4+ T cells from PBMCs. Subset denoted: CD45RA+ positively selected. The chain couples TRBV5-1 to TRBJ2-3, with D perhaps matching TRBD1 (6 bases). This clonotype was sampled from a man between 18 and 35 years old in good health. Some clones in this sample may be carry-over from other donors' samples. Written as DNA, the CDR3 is TGCGCCAGCAGCTTGGGTTCGGCAGGGGTTGGAGATACGCAGTATTTT. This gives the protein CASSLGSAGVGDTQYF.